These 30 T cell receptor beta chains originate from one sample sequenced in a study of cytotoxic CD8 clonotypes in ibrutinib-treated CLL (dated by TCRdb to the early 2020s). The time point tag for this specimen amounts to: about 11 months on ibrutinib. The protocol used for the library was the immunoSEQ multiplex PCR assay. Sourced from immuneACCESS, this table was stored by TCRdb with only in-frame sequences that have V and J called. A share of the clones is absent; for the studies checked, an unresolved V gene accounts for under half, and the remainder has no known explanation. Recorded for this sample are about 200,000 clones; 75% to 85% of them occurred a single time. The leading ten clones occupy roughly 10% of the sample. The sequenced sample was PBMCs, obtained after 12 months of ibrutinib treatment. The receptors come from a human donor with chronic lymphocytic leukemia.

V is TRBV6-1 and J is TRBJ1-2, with D unresolved. CDR3 size: 13 residues. Germline CDR1 is MNHNS and CDR2 is SASEGT. Trimming pared 6 bases from V and 4 bases from J, leaving 12 bases between. This chain's CDR3 is CASSQDTLYGYTF. The CDR3 DNA follows: TGTGCCAGCAGCCAAGACACCCTCTATGGCTACACCTTC.

The chain couples TRBV2 to TRBJ1-5; D is ambiguous. The CDR3 is 13 residues long. With 3 bases removed from V and 1 base from J, the gap between germline ends came to 4 bases. CDR1 and CDR2 (germline): SNHLY, FYNNEI. CDR3 DNA: TGTGCCAGCAGTGATCGGAGCAATCAGCCCCAGCATTTT. Translated: CASSDRSNQPQHF.

The chain has TRBV6-4 and TRBJ2-7; no reliable D call. Germline values: CDR1 MRHNA, CDR2 SNTAGT. V lost 6 bases and J 0 bases, leaving 12 bases between the germline ends. The CDR3 loop spans 14 amino acids. CDR3 sequence: CASSPDLSSYEQYF. Here the CDR3 DNA reads TGTGCCAGCAGCCCGGACCTGAGCTCCTACGAGCAGTACTTC.

This clone was seen just once. The chain links TRBV28 to TRBJ1-6; D call uncertain. CDR1 and CDR2 from the germline V gene are MDHEN and SYDVKM. V was trimmed by 10 bases and J by 7 bases, leaving 17 bases between them. This CDR3 contains 14 residues. The CDR3 DNA reads TGTGCCACTCTGACTGAGCAGCGGAATTCACCCCTCCACTTT. This encodes CATLTEQRNSPLHF.

V is TRBV9 and J is TRBJ2-2; D is perhaps TRBD1 or TRBD2 (5 bases each). V gave up 7 bases and J gave up 0 bases, with 16 bases separating them. This CDR3 region has 16 residues. Germline CDR1 is SGDLS and CDR2 is YYNGEE. CDR3 DNA: TGTGCCAGCGGTCCTCGGGGCGGTGCGAACACCGGGGAGCTGTTTTTT. Translating gives CASGPRGGANTGELFF.

In its sample, this clone was seen once. CDR3 nucleotide sequence: TGTGCCAGTAGTACTGGCCTTGCAACTAATGAAAAACTGTTTTTT. Protein sequence: CASSTGLATNEKLFF. The chain links TRBV19 to TRBJ1-4; D gene uncertain. Trimming left V 4 bases short and J 0 bases short, with 9 bases between. Per the germline V gene, CDR1 is LNHDA and CDR2 is SQIVND (reference sequence). The CDR3 has 15 amino acids.

The J gene is TRBJ1-2, the V gene TRBV5-4; 8 bases agree with TRBD1. The V gene's germline CDR1 is SGHNT and CDR2 YYREEE (reference sequence). The CDR3 spans 15 residues. V shed 4 bases and J 7 bases; nucleotides not matched to a gene: 12. In DNA, the CDR3 is TGTGCCAGCAGCCACACAATTGACAGGGGACCTGGCTACACCTTC. As protein: CASSHTIDRGPGYTF.

This chain joins TRBV30 and TRBJ2-2; TRBD2 agrees at 12 bases. The CDR3 is 15 amino acids. Germline trimming cut 3 bases from V and 3 bases from J; bases unmatched to any gene: 2. CDR1 is GTSNPN, CDR2 SVGIG, per germline (reference sequence). The CDR3 bases are TGTGCCTGGAGACTAGCGGGGGGCGACACCGGGGAGCTGTTTTTT. This sequence encodes CAWRLAGGDTGELFF. Combining the CDR3 with reference TRBV30 and TRBJ2-2 gives the whole variable domain SQTIHQWPATLVQPVGSPLSLECTVEGTSNPNLYWYRQAAGRGLQLLFYSVGIGQISSEVPQNLSASRPQDRQFILSSKKLLLSDSGFYLCAWRLAGGDTGELFFGEGSRLTVL.

This clone occurred a few times. The V call is TRBV27, the J call TRBJ2-7; possibly TRBD2 for D (5 bases). Germline assignment: CDR1 MNHEY and CDR2 SMNVEV (reference sequence). The CDR3 runs 14 residues. The germline V and J ends were trimmed by 4 bases and 3 bases, with 13 bases remaining between them. The CDR3 region has the DNA TGTGCCAGCAGTTATGGTCGGACTTACTACGAGCAGTACTTC. This codes for CASSYGRTYYEQYF.

This clone was picked up one time. The chain recombines TRBV28 with TRBJ2-1; no clear D gene. The CDR3 runs 15 residues. The V and J ends lost 5 bases and 7 bases respectively, with 18 bases between them. Looked up from germline, CDR1 is MDHEN and CDR2 is SYDVKM. The chain's CDR3 is CASSPIDTLLNEQFF. The CDR3 region has the DNA TGTGCCAGCAGTCCCATAGACACTCTTTTGAATGAGCAGTTCTTC. The whole variable domain, filled in from reference TRBV28 and TRBJ2-1, reads DVKVTQSSRYLVKRTGEKVFLECVQDMDHENMFWYRQDPGLGLRLIYFSYDVKMKEKGDIPEGYSVSREKKERFSLILESASTNQTSMYLCASSPIDTLLNEQFFGPGTRLTVL.

V gene TRBV4-1 combines with J gene TRBJ2-1; 10 nucleotides agree with TRBD2. This CDR3 is built from 17 residues. The V and J ends lost 4 bases and 0 bases, in that order; junction bases with no gene match: 6. Germline lookup yields CDR1 MGHRA and CDR2 YSYEKL. This CDR3 is CASSPAPSGSSYNEQFF. CDR3 DNA sequence: TGCGCCAGCAGCCCTGCCCCTAGCGGGAGCTCCTACAATGAGCAGTTCTTC.

This clone has just a few counts. V gene TRBV6-5 combines with J gene TRBJ2-7; TRBD1 aligns across 7 bases. The CDR3 extends over 15 amino acids. CDR1 and CDR2 (germline): MNHEY, SVGAGI. V trimming: 6 bases; J trimming: 3 bases; junction bases outside the gene matches: 11. DNA for the CDR3: TGTGCCAGCAGCCGGAGCCTTACAGGGGTCTACGAGCAGTACTTC. Its translation: CASSRSLTGVYEQYF.

J is TRBJ2-3 and V is TRBV9; D is ambiguous. V was pared by 6 bases and J by 0 bases, with 14 bases between. Germline assignment: CDR1 SGDLS and CDR2 YYNGEE. This CDR3 is built from 15 residues. CDR3 sequence: CASNPGLFSTDTQYF. In DNA, the CDR3 is TGTGCCAGCAACCCCGGTCTGTTTAGCACAGATACGCAGTATTTT.

This clone has only one observation. CDR3 protein: CAWSWGSTDTQYF. The CDR3 nucleotides read TGTGCCTGGAGTTGGGGGAGCACAGATACGCAGTATTTT. V usage is TRBV30 and J usage is TRBJ2-3; perhaps D is TRBD1 or TRBD2 (5 bases each). V gave up 2 bases and J gave up 0 bases, with 6 bases separating them. This CDR3 is built from 13 residues. Germline CDR1 reads GTSNPN; CDR2 reads SVGIG (reference sequence). The variable domain in full, with the rest retrieved from reference TRBV30 and TRBJ2-3, is SQTIHQWPATLVQPVGSPLSLECTVEGTSNPNLYWYRQAAGRGLQLLFYSVGIGQISSEVPQNLSASRPQDRQFILSSKKLLLSDSGFYLCAWSWGSTDTQYFGPGTRLTVL.

This rearrangement joins TRBV5-1 to TRBJ2-1; 12 bases line up with TRBD2. With 1 base clipped from V and 9 bases from J, the junction kept 2 bases outside the gene matches. Germline V gene lookup returns CDR1 SGHRS and CDR2 YFSETQ. The CDR3 totals 14 residues. CDR3 protein: CASSLTSGRTEQFF. In DNA, the CDR3 is TGCGCCAGCAGCTTGACTAGCGGGAGGACTGAGCAGTTCTTC.

The chain couples TRBV6-5 to TRBJ2-3, with D possibly matching TRBD1 (5 bases). CDR3 size: 15 residues. V lost 5 bases and J 6 bases, leaving 18 bases between the germline ends. Germline V gene data show CDR1 as MNHEY and CDR2 as SVGAGI. The CDR3 DNA reads TGTGCCAGCAGTCCGGTCCGCGACAGCCGGGATACGCAGTATTTT. This translates into CASSPVRDSRDTQYF.

This chain links TRBV27 with TRBJ2-3; tentatively, D is TRBD1 (5 bases). Germline CDR1 and CDR2: MNHEY and SMNVEV (reference sequence). This CDR3 has 13 residues. The DNA for the CDR3 is TGTGCTCAAGGGGCCTACTGGTTAGATACGCAGTATTTT. It yields the protein CAQGAYWLDTQYF.

This clone was counted at least ten times. Other DNA sequences in this specimen translate into the identical CDR3. The chain combines TRBV6-5 with TRBJ1-1; D is uncertain. This CDR3 region has 14 residues. V was pared by 0 bases and J by 1 base, with 6 bases between. Germline CDR1 is MNHEY and CDR2 is SVGAGI. CDR3 nucleotide sequence: TGTGCCAGCAGTTACTCTTCGGAGAACACTGAAGCTTTCTTT. Residues: CASSYSSENTEAFF.

The rearrangement uses TRBV18 and TRBJ1-1; no definite D call. Trimming removed 0 bases at V and 4 bases at J, with 6 bases between. The germline V gene has CDR1 KGHSH and CDR2 LQKENI. The CDR3 has 13 amino acids. The DNA for the CDR3 is TGTGCCAGCTCACCACCTGGAGTCACTGAAGCTTTCTTT. As protein: CASSPPGVTEAFF.

The V and J genes are TRBV2 and TRBJ2-7; D unresolved. V lost 8 bases and J 5 bases, leaving 22 bases between the germline ends. The CDR3 sequence is 15 residues long. Germline V gives CDR1 SNHLY, CDR2 FYNNEI. CDR3 sequence: CASRKGVSRLHEQYF. DNA for the CDR3: TGTGCCAGCCGCAAGGGCGTTTCTCGCCTACACGAGCAGTACTTC. Combining the CDR3 with reference TRBV2 and TRBJ2-7 gives the whole variable domain EPEVTQTPSHQVTQMGQEVILRCVPISNHLYFYWYRQILGQKVEFLVSFYNNEISEKSEIFDDQFSVERPDGSNFTLKIRSTKLEDSAMYFCASRKGVSRLHEQYFGPGTRLTVT.

CDR3 loop: CASSLEGENTEAFF. Written as DNA, the CDR3 is TGTGCCAGCAGTTTGGAAGGGGAGAACACTGAAGCTTTCTTT. The J gene is TRBJ1-1, the V gene TRBV27; maybe TRBD1 (5 bases). Germline V lookup: CDR1 MNHEY, CDR2 SMNVEV (reference sequence). There are 14 residues in the CDR3. The germline V and J ends were trimmed by 3 bases and 1 base, with 9 bases remaining between them.

This clone was observed once. The rearrangement links TRBV11-2 to TRBJ1-1, with TRBD1 as a possible D gene (6 bases). Trimming removed 4 bases at V and 7 bases at J, with 19 bases between. CDR1 and CDR2 (germline): SGHAT, FQNNGV. The CDR3 totals 15 residues. The CDR3 sequence is CASSSLPRGFGEAFF. CDR3 in DNA: TGTGCCAGCAGCTCTCTCCCCAGGGGTTTTGGTGAAGCTTTCTTT.

The J gene is TRBJ2-5, the V gene TRBV4-2; D is perhaps TRBD1 (5 bases). Trimming stripped 0 bases from V and 4 bases from J, with 12 bases between. CDR1 is LGHNA and CDR2 is YNFKEQ in the germline V gene. CDR3 length: 15 residues. The CDR3: CASSQEGHRPETQYF. For the CDR3, the DNA is TGTGCCAGCAGCCAAGAGGGGCATAGGCCAGAGACCCAGTACTTC.

The V and J genes are TRBV14 and TRBJ1-2, with no clear D. The length of the CDR3 is 14 residues. The V end was cut by 4 bases, the J end by 4 bases, with 13 bases between. The V gene's germline CDR1 is SGHDN and CDR2 FVKESK. In DNA form, the CDR3 reads TGTGCCAGCAGCCCAGTTGTCACCAGCTATGGCTACACCTTC. Translating it yields CASSPVVTSYGYTF.

This clone has more than one count but fewer than ten. This chain uses TRBV7-3 with TRBJ1-1, with 9 bases aligning to TRBD1. The CDR3 spans 13 residues. Germline V lookup: CDR1 SGHTA, CDR2 FQGTGA. V shed 4 bases and J 5 bases; nucleotides not matched to a gene: 2. The CDR3 reads CASSSGQGTEAFF. The CDR3 DNA is TGTGCCAGCAGCTCCGGACAGGGGACTGAAGCTTTCTTT.

This chain joins TRBV19 and TRBJ2-7; 9 bases line up with TRBD1. CDR1 is LNHDA, CDR2 SQIVND, per germline (reference sequence). V lost 6 bases to trimming and J lost 3 bases; unmatched junction nucleotides: 9. The CDR3 consists of 15 residues. CDR3 region: CASSNPGQGLYEQYF. Here the CDR3 DNA reads TGTGCCAGTAGCAACCCGGGACAGGGACTCTACGAGCAGTACTTC. Looking up the rest from reference TRBV19 and TRBJ2-7 gives the full variable domain: DGGITQSPKYLFRKEGQNVTLSCEQNLNHDAMYWYRQDPGQGLRLIYYSQIVNDFQKGDIAEGYSVSREKKESFPLTVTSAQKNPTAFYLCASSNPGQGLYEQYFGPGTRLTVT.

This sequence joins TRBV6-6 and TRBJ1-5; possible D gene TRBD1, 5 bases. Germline values: CDR1 MNHNY, CDR2 SVGAGI (reference sequence). The V and J ends lost 10 bases and 4 bases respectively, with 14 bases between them. The CDR3 has 13 residues. This CDR3 is CATRWGRNQPQHF. As DNA, the CDR3 is TGTGCCACCCGTTGGGGGAGAAATCAGCCCCAGCATTTT.

The rearrangement joins TRBV7-9 to TRBJ2-1, with D tentatively TRBD2 (7 bases). The V and J ends lost 5 bases and 5 bases respectively, with 22 bases between them. Germline lookup yields CDR1 SEHNR and CDR2 FQNEAQ (reference sequence). The CDR3 is 17 residues long. DNA of the CDR3: TGTGCCAGCAGCCCCCCCTTGCGGGGGCGCCTGAACAATGAGCAGTTCTTC. This sequence encodes CASSPPLRGRLNNEQFF. The variable domain in full, completed from reference TRBV7-9 and TRBJ2-1, reads DTGVSQNPRHKITKRGQNVTFRCDPISEHNRLYWYRQTLGQGPEFLTYFQNEAQLEKSRLLSDRFSAERPKGSFSTLEIQRTEQGDSAMYLCASSPPLRGRLNNEQFFGPGTRLTVL.

The chain recombines TRBV30 with TRBJ2-5; maybe TRBD2 (5 bases). Per germline, CDR1 GTSNPN and CDR2 SVGIG (reference sequence). The CDR3 sequence is 13 residues long. The V gene lost 8 bases and the J gene lost 5 bases, with 18 bases spanning the gap. The CDR3 spells CAGSSGLYETQYF. CDR3 DNA: TGTGCCGGTTCCTCCGGACTGTATGAGACCCAGTACTTC.

At least ten counts were recorded for this clone. Other DNA sequences within the sample encode an identical CDR3. The gene calls are TRBV6-4 and TRBJ2-2, with D possibly TRBD1 on 5 matching bases. CDR3 length equals 13 residues. Germline CDR1 reads MRHNA; CDR2 reads SNTAGT. V shed 3 bases and J shed 3 bases, with 5 bases lying between them. The CDR3 DNA reads as TGTGCCAGCAGTGAAGGGGACACCGGGGAGCTGTTTTTT. Translated: CASSEGDTGELFF.